The clone carrying this T cell receptor beta chain was counted a few times. In the source study's methods: For nucleated cells, counts were estimated from reference gene primer amplification. Sequencing was performed with immunoSEQ multiplex PCR; in TCRdb, only in-frame clones are kept and a portion is missing. D and trimming come from the DNA, and the V and J calls and clone size come from that table. The sample records roughly 75,000 clones, approximately 90% being singletons. This record comes from a study of blood T cell repertoires in COVID-19. Study summary: Both acute and convalescent COVID-19 samples were obtained from the United States, Italy and Spain. T cells, B-cell-depleted T cells, or PBMCs supplied cDNA or gDNA.

The sample comprised peripheral blood. The origin of this receptor is a man aged 60-69 years with acute or convalescent COVID-19.

CDR3 region: CASSQEAEQTYEQYF. Here the CDR3 DNA reads TGCGCCAGCAGCCAAGAAGCAGAACAGACCTACGAGCAGTACTTC. This chain joins TRBV4-1 and TRBJ2-7; D is undetermined. CDR1 and CDR2 (germline): MGHRA, YSYEKL. The length of the CDR3 is 15 residues. V gave up 0 bases and J gave up 2 bases, with 11 bases separating them.